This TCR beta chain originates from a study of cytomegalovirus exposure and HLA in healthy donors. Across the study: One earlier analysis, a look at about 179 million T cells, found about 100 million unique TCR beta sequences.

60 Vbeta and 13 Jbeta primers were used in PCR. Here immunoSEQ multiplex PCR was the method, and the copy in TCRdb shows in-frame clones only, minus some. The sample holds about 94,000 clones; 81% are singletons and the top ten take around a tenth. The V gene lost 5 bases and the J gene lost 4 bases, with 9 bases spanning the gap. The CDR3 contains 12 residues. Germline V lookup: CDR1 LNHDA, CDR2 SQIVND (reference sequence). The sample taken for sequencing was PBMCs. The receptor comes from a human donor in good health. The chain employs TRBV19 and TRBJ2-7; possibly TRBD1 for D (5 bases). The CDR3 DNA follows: TGTGCCAGTAGTGGGGCTTTGTACGAGCAGTACTTC. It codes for CASSGALYEQYF.